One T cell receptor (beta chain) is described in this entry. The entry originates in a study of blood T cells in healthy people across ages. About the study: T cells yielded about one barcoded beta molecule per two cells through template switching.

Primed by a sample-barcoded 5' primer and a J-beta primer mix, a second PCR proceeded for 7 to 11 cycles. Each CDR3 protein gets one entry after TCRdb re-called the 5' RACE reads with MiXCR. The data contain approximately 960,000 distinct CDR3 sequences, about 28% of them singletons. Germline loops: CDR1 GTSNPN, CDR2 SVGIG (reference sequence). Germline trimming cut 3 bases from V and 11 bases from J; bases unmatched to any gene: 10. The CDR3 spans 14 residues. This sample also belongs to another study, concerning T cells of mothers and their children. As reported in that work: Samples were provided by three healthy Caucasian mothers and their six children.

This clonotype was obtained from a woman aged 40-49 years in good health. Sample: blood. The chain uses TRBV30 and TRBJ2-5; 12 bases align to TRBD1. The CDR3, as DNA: TGTGCCTGGAGGGGGGGGACAGGGGGCCTCGGGCAGTACTTC. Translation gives CAWRGGTGGLGQYF.